This T cell receptor (beta chain) emerged from a study of blood T cell repertoires in COVID-19. The data were produced by immunoSEQ multiplex PCR, yet TCRdb's version contains in-frame clones alone and is incomplete. The profile covers under 250,000 clones, with approximately 80% appearing a single time and around 3.5% taken by the ten largest. Germline values: CDR1 SGHTA, CDR2 FQGTGA. This CDR3 region has 13 residues. Trimming cost V 7 bases and J 5 bases, with 11 bases left between them. Sample: peripheral blood. The genes are TRBV7-3 and TRBJ2-2; D is unresolved. The sequence derives from a woman aged 18-35 years with acute or convalescent COVID-19. The CDR3 nucleotides are TGTGCCAGCACCTCTACCCGGACCGGGGAGCTGTTTTTT. Translated, it gives CASTSTRTGELFF. Filled out from reference TRBV7-3 and TRBJ2-2, the complete variable domain reads GAGVSQTPSNKVTEKGKYVELRCDPISGHTALYWYRQSLGQGPEFLIYFQGTGAADDSGLPNDRFFAVRPEGSVSTLKIQRTERGDSAVYLCASTSTRTGELFFGEGSRLTVL.